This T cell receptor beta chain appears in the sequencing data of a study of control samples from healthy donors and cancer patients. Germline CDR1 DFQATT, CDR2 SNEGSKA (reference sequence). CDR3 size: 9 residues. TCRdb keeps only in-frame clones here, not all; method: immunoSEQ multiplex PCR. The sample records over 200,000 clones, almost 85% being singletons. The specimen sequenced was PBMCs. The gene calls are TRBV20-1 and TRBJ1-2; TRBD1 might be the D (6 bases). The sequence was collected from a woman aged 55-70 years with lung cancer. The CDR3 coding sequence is TGCAGATTAGGACAGGGCTACACCTTC. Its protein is CRLGQGYTF.